The clone carrying this TCR beta chain was observed at least ten times. Its antigen is as yet unknown. Using quantitative 5'-RACE with molecular barcodes, the authors made TCR beta libraries. TCRdb reanalysed the 5' RACE reads using MiXCR and keeps one entry per CDR3 protein. The sample consists of a few hundred thousand distinct CDR3 sequences, less than 25% of them appearing once. This sample was taken from a study of CD8 T cells in ankylosing spondylitis. Findings and limits, study-wide: One TCR beta motif, made up of eight or nine highly homologous variants, appeared characteristic of ankylosing spondylitis blood. Disease-associated clonotypes exhibited CD8+ identity and were relatively infrequent in peripheral blood.

CDR3 length equals 13 residues. Germline V gives CDR1 DFQATT, CDR2 SNEGSKA (reference sequence). Trimming removed 5 bases at V and 1 base at J, with 11 bases between. The source material was blood, either unsorted or a sorted T cell fraction (not recorded which). This sequence joins TRBV20-1 and TRBJ2-5, with D possibly being TRBD1 or TRBD2 (5 bases each). This receptor was taken from a female donor with ankylosing spondylitis or in good health (not recorded which). CDR3: CSAPGTIQETQYF. As DNA, the CDR3 is TGCAGTGCTCCCGGGACGATCCAAGAGACCCAGTACTTC.